The TCR beta chain under discussion was sequenced for a study of T cell changes during pregnancy in multiple sclerosis. Germline V gene lookup returns CDR1 SQVTM and CDR2 ANQGSEA. Trimming at V came to 5 bases and at J to 6 bases, leaving 5 bases not matched to a gene. The CDR3 length is 13 residues. This table comes from immunoSEQ multiplex PCR, and its TCRdb copy is limited to in-frame clones, with some not included. The top ten clones hold approximately 0.64% of a sample with under 70,000 clones, about nine tenths of them seen once. The source of this sequence is a female donor with multiple sclerosis, enrolled in a pregnancy study. The sequencing used CD4+ T cells from peripheral blood mononuclear cells, collected after pregnancy. The chain carries TRBV29-1 and TRBJ1-2, with 11 bases that match TRBD1. DNA for the CDR3: TGCAGCGTTCGGACAGGGGGCAAAGATGGCTACACCTTC. Encoded protein: CSVRTGGKDGYTF.